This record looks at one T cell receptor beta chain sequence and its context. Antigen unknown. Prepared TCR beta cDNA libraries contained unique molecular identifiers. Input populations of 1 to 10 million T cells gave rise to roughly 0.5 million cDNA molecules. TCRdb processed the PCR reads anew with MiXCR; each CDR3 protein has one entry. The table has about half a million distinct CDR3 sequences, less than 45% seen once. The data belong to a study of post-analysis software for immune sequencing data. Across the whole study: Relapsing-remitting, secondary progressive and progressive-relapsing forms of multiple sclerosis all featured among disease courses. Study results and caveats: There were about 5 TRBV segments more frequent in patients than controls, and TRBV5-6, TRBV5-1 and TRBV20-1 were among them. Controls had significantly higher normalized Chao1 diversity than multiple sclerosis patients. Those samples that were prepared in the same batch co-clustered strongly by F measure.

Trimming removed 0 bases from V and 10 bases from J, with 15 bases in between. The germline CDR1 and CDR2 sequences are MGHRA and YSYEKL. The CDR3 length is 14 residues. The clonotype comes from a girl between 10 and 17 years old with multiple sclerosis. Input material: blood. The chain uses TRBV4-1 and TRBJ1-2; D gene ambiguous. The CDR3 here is CASSQDEQRPYYTF. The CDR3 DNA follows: TGCGCCAGCAGCCAAGATGAACAGCGACCATACTACACCTTC.